This T cell receptor (beta chain) originates from a study of cytomegalovirus exposure and HLA in healthy donors. The donors comprised healthy bone marrow donors. Comment on this clone: Antigen: not known.

General study points: A few CMV-associated chains were confirmed in vitro to be specific for CMV antigens.

PCR involved 60 Vbeta and 13 Jbeta primers. Only in-frame clones appear in the TCRdb table, and some are missing; sequencing was by immunoSEQ multiplex PCR. The sample holds about 150,000 clones, about 83% seen once. Germline loops: CDR1 GTSNPN, CDR2 SVGIG (reference sequence). V was pared by 0 bases and J by 6 bases, with 3 bases of the junction left unmatched. The CDR3 sequence is 15 residues long. The TCR was taken from a woman between 25 and 40 years old in good health and CMV-seronegative. The chain employs TRBV30 and TRBJ2-1; 12 bases align to TRBD2. Sequenced: PBMCs. The CDR3 here is CAWSVLTSGSNEQFF. In DNA form, the CDR3 reads TGTGCCTGGAGTGTACTGACTAGCGGGAGCAATGAGCAGTTCTTC.